The rows below give T cell receptor beta chains drawn from one sample of a study of metastatic and nonmetastatic thyroid tumors. Via MiXCR, TCRdb re-called the PCR reads. The sample holds 17,000 or so clones; 25% to 30% are singletons and the top ten take approximately 13%. The material sequenced was adjacent normal tissue. These receptors were obtained from a female donor with papillary thyroid cancer or a benign thyroid nodule (not recorded which). Some clones in this sample may be carry-over from other donors' samples. Both conserved end residues are part of each CDR3. Fields, in order: V gene, J gene, clone size, CDR3 length, D gene, CDR3 DNA, CDR3 protein. A D gene is named only where the DNA matches it firmly. Clone size is given for some rows only: seen once, a few or many times, or a class if the clone is expanded.

v_gene: TRBV20-1; j_gene: TRBJ2-5; abundance: NA; len: 13; d_gene: NA; CDR3nt: TGCAGTGCTAGTTCAGGCCCCGAAGAGACCCAGTACTTC; CDR3aa: CSASSGPEETQYF
v_gene: TRBV20-1; j_gene: TRBJ1-5; abundance: NA; len: 15; d_gene: TRBD1; CDR3nt: TGCAGTGCTACTCAGGACAGGGACCAAAATCAGCCCCAGCATTTT; CDR3aa: CSATQDRDQNQPQHF
v_gene: TRBV4-1; j_gene: TRBJ2-3; abundance: NA; len: 16; d_gene: NA; CDR3nt: TGCGCCAGCAGCCAAGAACCGGGGGGCGGCAATCAGCCCCAGTATTTT; CDR3aa: CASSQEPGGGNQPQYF
v_gene: TRBV24-1; j_gene: TRBJ1-2; abundance: few; len: 14; d_gene: NA; CDR3nt: TGTGCCACCAGTGATGCCGACAATTACTATGGCTACACCTTC; CDR3aa: CATSDADNYYGYTF
v_gene: TRBV7-6; j_gene: TRBJ2-7; abundance: NA; len: 16; d_gene: TRBD2; CDR3nt: TGTGCCAGCAGCTCATCGGGGGGGTTTGGGTCCTACGAGCAGTACTTC; CDR3aa: CASSSSGGFGSYEQYF
v_gene: TRBV2; j_gene: TRBJ2-5; abundance: few; len: 13; d_gene: NA; CDR3nt: TGTGCCAGCAGTCGAAGTGCAGAAGAGACCCAGTACTTC; CDR3aa: CASSRSAEETQYF
v_gene: TRBV28; j_gene: TRBJ2-7; abundance: few; len: 13; d_gene: NA; CDR3nt: TGTGCCGCAGGCCATGGTGGAGGTTACGAGCAGTACTTC; CDR3aa: CAAGHGGGYEQYF
v_gene: TRBV7-9; j_gene: TRBJ1-2; abundance: few; len: 14; d_gene: NA; CDR3nt: TGTGCCAGCAGCTTAACCGCTACTAACTATGGCTACACCTTC; CDR3aa: CASSLTATNYGYTF
v_gene: TRBV6-5; j_gene: TRBJ2-7; abundance: NA; len: 13; d_gene: NA; CDR3nt: TGTGCCTGCACTTTAGGACAAAGCTACGAGCAGTACTTC; CDR3aa: CACTLGQSYEQYF
v_gene: TRBV20-1; j_gene: TRBJ1-2; abundance: NA; len: 15; d_gene: NA; CDR3nt: TGCAGTGCTAGAGATGCATGGGGGGGCGCGTCTGGCTACACCTTC; CDR3aa: CSARDAWGGASGYTF
v_gene: TRBV6-2/TRBV6-3; j_gene: TRBJ2-7; abundance: few; len: 15; d_gene: NA; CDR3nt: TGTGCCAGCAGTCGCTGGGACCTACGTCTCTACGAGCAGTACTTC; CDR3aa: CASSRWDLRLYEQYF
v_gene: TRBV12-3/TRBV12-4; j_gene: TRBJ1-1; abundance: few; len: 14; d_gene: NA; CDR3nt: TGTGCCAGCAGTTCGCGGGACAAGAAAACTGAAGCTTTCTTT; CDR3aa: CASSSRDKKTEAFF
v_gene: TRBV20-1; j_gene: TRBJ1-2; abundance: few; len: 15; d_gene: TRBD1; CDR3nt: TGCAGTGCTAGAGATCCCGAAGGGGGCAGCTATGGCTACACCTTC; CDR3aa: CSARDPEGGSYGYTF
v_gene: TRBV11-1; j_gene: TRBJ2-7; abundance: NA; len: 16; d_gene: NA; CDR3nt: TGTGCCAGCAGTCCATTTTCCGGACAGCCACCCTACGAGCAGTACTTC; CDR3aa: CASSPFSGQPPYEQYF
v_gene: TRBV5-1; j_gene: TRBJ1-6; abundance: NA; len: 14; d_gene: NA; CDR3nt: TGCGCCAGCAGCTTGGGTGGGGGCGGCTCACCCCTCCACTTT; CDR3aa: CASSLGGGGSPLHF
v_gene: TRBV5-6; j_gene: TRBJ1-2; abundance: NA; len: 15; d_gene: NA; CDR3nt: TGTGCCAGCAGCCCCGGGGCAGGTTTCAACTATGGCTACACCTTC; CDR3aa: CASSPGAGFNYGYTF
v_gene: TRBV6-2/TRBV6-3; j_gene: TRBJ1-1; abundance: large; len: 13; d_gene: NA; CDR3nt: TGTGCCAGCAGTTATGGGGGGATCCAAGAAGCTTTCTTT; CDR3aa: CASSYGGIQEAFF
v_gene: TRBV11-2; j_gene: TRBJ1-5; abundance: NA; len: 13; d_gene: NA; CDR3nt: TGTGCCAGCAGCTTGGGGGAGGGTCAGCCCCAGCATTTT; CDR3aa: CASSLGEGQPQHF
v_gene: TRBV27; j_gene: TRBJ2-7; abundance: NA; len: 17; d_gene: NA; CDR3nt: TGTGCCAGCAGTTTAGGAGGGGGCGGTATCAGGGACTACGAGCAGTACTTC; CDR3aa: CASSLGGGGIRDYEQYF
v_gene: TRBV14; j_gene: TRBJ2-1; abundance: few; len: 16; d_gene: NA; CDR3nt: TGTGCCAGCAGCCTAGGGGTGAGAGTACCCTACAATGAGCAGTTCTTC; CDR3aa: CASSLGVRVPYNEQFF
v_gene: TRBV28; j_gene: TRBJ2-7; abundance: few; len: 12; d_gene: NA; CDR3nt: TGTGCCAGCAGTCGACATCCCTACGAGCAGTACTTC; CDR3aa: CASSRHPYEQYF
v_gene: TRBV6-6; j_gene: TRBJ2-1; abundance: few; len: 14; d_gene: TRBD1; CDR3nt: TGTGCCAGCAGTTACGTAACAGGGGGGAATGAGCAGTTCTTC; CDR3aa: CASSYVTGGNEQFF
v_gene: TRBV3-1; j_gene: TRBJ2-1; abundance: medium-sized; len: 16; d_gene: TRBD2; CDR3nt: TGTGCCAGCAGCCAGGGTGCTAGCGGGGTCTCCGATGAGCAGTTCTTC; CDR3aa: CASSQGASGVSDEQFF
v_gene: TRBV11-1; j_gene: TRBJ1-6; abundance: NA; len: 16; d_gene: NA; CDR3nt: TGTGCCAGCAGCTTAGGAGGCTGGGGAGGTACTTCACCCCTCCACTTT; CDR3aa: CASSLGGWGGTSPLHF
v_gene: TRBV19; j_gene: TRBJ2-1; abundance: few; len: 13; d_gene: NA; CDR3nt: TGTGCCAGTAGTATAGTAGGATGGAATGAGCAGTTCTTC; CDR3aa: CASSIVGWNEQFF
v_gene: TRBV11-2; j_gene: TRBJ2-5; abundance: once; len: 18; d_gene: TRBD2; CDR3nt: TGTGCCAGCAGCTTAGGAAGTTTGGGACTAGCGAGACAAGAGACCCAGTACTTC; CDR3aa: CASSLGSLGLARQETQYF
v_gene: TRBV6-1; j_gene: TRBJ1-4; abundance: large; len: 12; d_gene: NA; CDR3nt: TGTGCCAGCAACACCCTAAGGGAAAAACTGTTTTTT; CDR3aa: CASNTLREKLFF
v_gene: TRBV30; j_gene: TRBJ1-1; abundance: NA; len: 13; d_gene: NA; CDR3nt: TGTGCCTGGATAGGGCAGCTGAACACTGAAGCTTTCTTT; CDR3aa: CAWIGQLNTEAFF
v_gene: TRBV15; j_gene: TRBJ2-1; abundance: medium-sized; len: 15; d_gene: NA; CDR3nt: TGTGCCACCAGCAGAGCGGTGGGTGGGTACAATGAGCAGTTCTTC; CDR3aa: CATSRAVGGYNEQFF
v_gene: TRBV2; j_gene: TRBJ2-1; abundance: NA; len: 14; d_gene: TRBD2; CDR3nt: TGTGCCAGCGGTAGGACTAGCGGAGAGGATGAGCAGTTCTTC; CDR3aa: CASGRTSGEDEQFF
v_gene: TRBV6-5; j_gene: TRBJ2-4; abundance: few; len: 16; d_gene: TRBD2; CDR3nt: TGTGCCAGCAGTTCCCTAGCGGGAGACACCAAAAACATTCAGTACTTC; CDR3aa: CASSSLAGDTKNIQYF
v_gene: TRBV30; j_gene: TRBJ2-7; abundance: few; len: 14; d_gene: TRBD1; CDR3nt: TGTGCCTGGAGTGCGGGACAGGGTTCCTACGAGCAGTACTTC; CDR3aa: CAWSAGQGSYEQYF
v_gene: TRBV20-1; j_gene: TRBJ2-5; abundance: NA; len: 14; d_gene: TRBD1; CDR3nt: TGCAGTGCTAACCCTGGACAGGGCGGAGAGACCCAGTACTTC; CDR3aa: CSANPGQGGETQYF
v_gene: TRBV19; j_gene: TRBJ1-2; abundance: NA; len: 15; d_gene: TRBD1; CDR3nt: TGTGCCAGTAGTATGGCCTTAACAGGGGATTGGGGCTACACCTTC; CDR3aa: CASSMALTGDWGYTF
v_gene: TRBV7-6; j_gene: TRBJ2-5; abundance: NA; len: 16; d_gene: TRBD2; CDR3nt: TGTGCCAGCAGCTTAGGAGGACTAGCGAGACAAGAGACCCAGTACTTC; CDR3aa: CASSLGGLARQETQYF
v_gene: TRBV6-9; j_gene: TRBJ2-7; abundance: NA; len: 11; d_gene: NA; CDR3nt: TGTGCCAGCAGTTTCAACTACGAGCAGTACTTC; CDR3aa: CASSFNYEQYF
v_gene: TRBV19; j_gene: TRBJ2-2; abundance: large; len: 14; d_gene: TRBD2; CDR3nt: TGTGCCAGTAGCAGGGACTACCCTACCGGGGAGCTGTTTTTT; CDR3aa: CASSRDYPTGELFF
v_gene: TRBV11-2; j_gene: TRBJ1-2; abundance: NA; len: 14; d_gene: NA; CDR3nt: TGTGCCAGCAGCTTAGGGGTAGACACCTATGGCTACACCTTC; CDR3aa: CASSLGVDTYGYTF
v_gene: TRBV24-1; j_gene: TRBJ2-1; abundance: NA; len: 17; d_gene: TRBD2; CDR3nt: TGTGCCACCAGTGGGGGAATTGGGCGGGGAGGGGACAATGAGCAGTTCTTC; CDR3aa: CATSGGIGRGGDNEQFF
v_gene: TRBV28; j_gene: TRBJ1-2; abundance: NA; len: 13; d_gene: NA; CDR3nt: TGTGCCAGCAGGTCCGACAGGACCTATGGCTACACCTTC; CDR3aa: CASRSDRTYGYTF
v_gene: TRBV5-1; j_gene: TRBJ2-7; abundance: NA; len: 13; d_gene: NA; CDR3nt: TGCGCCAGCCGGGACTCCCAAGCCCACGAGCAGTACTTC; CDR3aa: CASRDSQAHEQYF
v_gene: TRBV6-4; j_gene: TRBJ1-6; abundance: NA; len: 13; d_gene: NA; CDR3nt: TGTGCCAGCAGTTTAGCCTGGAATTCACCCCTCCACTTT; CDR3aa: CASSLAWNSPLHF
v_gene: TRBV28; j_gene: TRBJ2-3; abundance: NA; len: 13; d_gene: NA; CDR3nt: TGTGCCAGCAGCCCTCGGACCACAGATACGCAGTATTTT; CDR3aa: CASSPRTTDTQYF
v_gene: TRBV9; j_gene: TRBJ1-4; abundance: NA; len: 17; d_gene: NA; CDR3nt: TGTGCCAGCAGCGCAACAGTACAGGAAGCACAAAATGAAAAACTGTTTTTT; CDR3aa: CASSATVQEAQNEKLFF
v_gene: TRBV6-1; j_gene: TRBJ2-3; abundance: NA; len: 16; d_gene: TRBD2; CDR3nt: TGTGCCAGCAGTGACCTACTAGCGGGGGGACGAGATACGCAGTATTTT; CDR3aa: CASSDLLAGGRDTQYF
v_gene: TRBV12-3/TRBV12-4; j_gene: TRBJ1-3; abundance: few; len: 14; d_gene: NA; CDR3nt: TGTGCCAGCAGTCCTACAGGGCTGCGAAACACCATATATTTT; CDR3aa: CASSPTGLRNTIYF
v_gene: TRBV11-1; j_gene: TRBJ2-1; abundance: NA; len: 15; d_gene: TRBD2; CDR3nt: TGTGCCAGCAGCACCCGGACTAGCGGGAGTCATGAGCAGTTCTTC; CDR3aa: CASSTRTSGSHEQFF